This T cell receptor (beta chain) was observed in a study of T cell responses to AZD1222 COVID-19 vaccine. Germline CDR1 and CDR2: SGHRS and YFSETQ. J was trimmed by 7 bases and V by 4 bases; bases with no gene match: 9. The CDR3 covers 15 residues. Method: immunoSEQ multiplex PCR; TCRdb's copy keeps in-frame clones and lacks some. This table holds about 86,000 clones, about 86% found once. This chain links TRBV5-1 with TRBJ2-1, with TRBD1 matching 9 bases. This specimen was peripheral blood, taken on day 0 of MenACWY control vaccination. The receptor was derived from an adult in good health. Here the CDR3 DNA reads TGCGCCAGCAGCCCCCGACAGGGGGTAAGGAATGAGCAGTTCTTC. Translation: CASSPRQGVRNEQFF.